The present entry profiles one T cell receptor beta chain with its context. As yet, its antigen is unknown. With a J-beta primer mix and a sample-barcoded 5' primer, a second PCR ran roughly 6 to 11 cycles. TCRdb re-called the 5' RACE reads with MiXCR, one entry per CDR3 protein. The sample holds some 1,000,000 distinct CDR3 sequences; under 30% are singletons and the top ten take around 0.7%. The sample comes from a study of blood T cells in healthy people across ages. Whole-study results and caveats: In the absence of known donor CMV status, changes in expanded clonotypes were possibly confounded.

These same data were also listed under a study on T cells of mothers and their children. From that second work: Each mother yielded more than 10 million TCR beta CDR3 reads. Each child yielded 2.5 million to 3 million reads. Similar effects of thymic selection on TCR recombination output were recorded in related and unrelated pairs. A slight, non-significant increase in overlap was found for related mother-child pairs relative to unrelated pairs.

The TCR originated in a girl aged 2 to 9 in good health. Sequencing input: blood.

The CDR3 coding sequence is TGTGCCAGCAGCGTTACAGGGGGAGGAGGCTACACCTTC. Its protein product is CASSVTGGGGYTF. The gene calls are TRBV6-6 and TRBJ1-2, with 8 bases that match TRBD1. This CDR3 is built from 13 residues. Germline assignment: CDR1 MNHNY and CDR2 SVGAGI (reference sequence). V gave up 6 bases and J gave up 8 bases; unmatched junction bases: 8.